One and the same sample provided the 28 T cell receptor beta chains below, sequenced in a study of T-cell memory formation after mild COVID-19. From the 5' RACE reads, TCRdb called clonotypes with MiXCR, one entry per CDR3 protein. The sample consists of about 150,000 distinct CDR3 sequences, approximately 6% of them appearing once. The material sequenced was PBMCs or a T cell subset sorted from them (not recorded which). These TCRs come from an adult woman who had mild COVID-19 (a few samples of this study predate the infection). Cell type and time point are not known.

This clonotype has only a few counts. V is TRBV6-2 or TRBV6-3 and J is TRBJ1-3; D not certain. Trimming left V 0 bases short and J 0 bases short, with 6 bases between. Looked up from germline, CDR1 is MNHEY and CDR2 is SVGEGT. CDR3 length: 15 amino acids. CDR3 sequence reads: CASSYSTHSGNTIYF. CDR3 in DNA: TGTGCCAGCAGTTACTCGACTCACTCTGGAAACACCATATATTTT.

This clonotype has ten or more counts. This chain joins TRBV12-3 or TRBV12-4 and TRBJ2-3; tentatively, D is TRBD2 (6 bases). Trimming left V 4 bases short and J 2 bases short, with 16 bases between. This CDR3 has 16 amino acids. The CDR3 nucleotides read TGTGCCAGCAGTTCCTCTCGCGGGGTACCCACAGATACGCAGTATTTT. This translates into CASSSSRGVPTDTQYF.

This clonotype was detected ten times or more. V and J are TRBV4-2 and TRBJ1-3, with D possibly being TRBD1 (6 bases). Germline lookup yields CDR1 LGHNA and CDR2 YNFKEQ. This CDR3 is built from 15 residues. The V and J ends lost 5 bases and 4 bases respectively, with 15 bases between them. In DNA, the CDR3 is TGTGCCAGCAGCTCCGACAGGACGGGAGGAAACACCATATATTTT. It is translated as CASSSDRTGGNTIYF.

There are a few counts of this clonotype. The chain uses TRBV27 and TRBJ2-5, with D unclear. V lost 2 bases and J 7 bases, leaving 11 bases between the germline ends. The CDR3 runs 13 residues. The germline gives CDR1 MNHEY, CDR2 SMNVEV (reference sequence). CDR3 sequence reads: CASSLERWGTQYF. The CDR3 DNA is TGTGCCAGCAGTTTAGAAAGGTGGGGGACCCAGTACTTC.

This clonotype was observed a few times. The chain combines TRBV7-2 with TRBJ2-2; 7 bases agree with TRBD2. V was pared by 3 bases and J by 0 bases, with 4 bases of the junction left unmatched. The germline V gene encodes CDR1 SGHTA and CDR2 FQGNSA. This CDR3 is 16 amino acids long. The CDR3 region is CASSFSGYSNTGELFF. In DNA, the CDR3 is TGTGCCAGCAGCTTTAGCGGGTACTCGAACACCGGGGAGCTGTTTTTT.

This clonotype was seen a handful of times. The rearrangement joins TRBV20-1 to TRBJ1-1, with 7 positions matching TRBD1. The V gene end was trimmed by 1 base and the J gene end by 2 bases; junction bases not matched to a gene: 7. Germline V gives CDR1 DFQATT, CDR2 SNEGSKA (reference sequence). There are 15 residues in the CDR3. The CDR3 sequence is CSARGPRDRNTEAFF. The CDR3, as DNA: TGCAGTGCTAGAGGTCCCCGGGACAGAAACACTGAAGCTTTCTTT.

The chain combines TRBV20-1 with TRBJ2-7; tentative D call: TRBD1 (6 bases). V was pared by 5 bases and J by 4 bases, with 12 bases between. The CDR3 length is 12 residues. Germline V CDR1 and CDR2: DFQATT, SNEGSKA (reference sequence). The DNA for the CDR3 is TGCAGTGCTGGTGCACAGGGTTACGAGCAGTACTTC. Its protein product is CSAGAQGYEQYF.

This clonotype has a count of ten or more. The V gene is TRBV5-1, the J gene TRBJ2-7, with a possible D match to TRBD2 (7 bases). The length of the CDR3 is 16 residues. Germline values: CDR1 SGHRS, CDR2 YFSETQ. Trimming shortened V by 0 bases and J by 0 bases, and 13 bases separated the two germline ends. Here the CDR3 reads CASSLAWGGPSYEQYF. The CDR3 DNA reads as TGCGCCAGCAGCTTGGCTTGGGGGGGGCCCTCCTACGAGCAGTACTTC.

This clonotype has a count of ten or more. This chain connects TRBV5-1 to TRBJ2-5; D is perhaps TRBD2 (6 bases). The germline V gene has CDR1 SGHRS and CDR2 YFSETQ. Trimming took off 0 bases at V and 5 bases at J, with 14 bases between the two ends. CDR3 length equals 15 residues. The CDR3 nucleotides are TGCGCCAGCAGCTTGGAGGCGTCCCGGGGGGAGACCCAGTACTTC. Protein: CASSLEASRGETQYF.

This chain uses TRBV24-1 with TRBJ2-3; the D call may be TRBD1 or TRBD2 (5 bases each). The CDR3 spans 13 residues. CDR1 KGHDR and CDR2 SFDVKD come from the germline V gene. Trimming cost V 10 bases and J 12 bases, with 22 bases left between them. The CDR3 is CATGDPNLADQYF. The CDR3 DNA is TGTGCCACAGGGGACCCTAATCTCGCCGACCAGTATTTT.

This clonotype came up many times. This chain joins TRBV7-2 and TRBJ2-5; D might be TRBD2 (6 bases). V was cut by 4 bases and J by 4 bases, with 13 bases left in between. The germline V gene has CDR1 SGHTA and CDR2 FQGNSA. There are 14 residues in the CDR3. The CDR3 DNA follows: TGTGCCAGCAGCTCCCCACCCGGGGGAGAGACCCAGTACTTC. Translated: CASSSPPGGETQYF.

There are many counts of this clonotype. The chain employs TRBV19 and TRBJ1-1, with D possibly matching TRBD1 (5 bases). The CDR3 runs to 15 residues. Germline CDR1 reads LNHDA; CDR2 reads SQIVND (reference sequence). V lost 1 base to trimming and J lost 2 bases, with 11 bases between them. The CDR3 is CASSIGPGLNTEAFF. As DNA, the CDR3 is TGTGCCAGTAGTATAGGTCCAGGGCTAAACACTGAAGCTTTCTTT.

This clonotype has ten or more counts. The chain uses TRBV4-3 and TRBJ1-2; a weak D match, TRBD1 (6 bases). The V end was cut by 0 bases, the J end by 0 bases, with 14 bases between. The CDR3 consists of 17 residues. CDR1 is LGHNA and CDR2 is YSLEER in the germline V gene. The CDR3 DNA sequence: TGCGCCAGCAGCCAAGAACCCTTCAGGGACACTAACTATGGCTACACCTTC. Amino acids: CASSQEPFRDTNYGYTF.

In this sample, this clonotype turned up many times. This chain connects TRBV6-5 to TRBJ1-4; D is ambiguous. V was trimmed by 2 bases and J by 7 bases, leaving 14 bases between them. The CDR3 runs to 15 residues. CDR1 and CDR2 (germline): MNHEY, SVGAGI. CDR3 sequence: CASSYQVGAGEKLFF. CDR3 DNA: TGTGCCAGCAGTTACCAGGTGGGAGCAGGTGAAAAACTGTTTTTT.

The CDR3 protein is CASSLALSNSNQPQHF. The CDR3 DNA reads TGTGCCAGCAGCTTGGCCTTAAGTAATAGCAATCAGCCCCAGCATTTT. V usage is TRBV5-6 and J usage is TRBJ1-5; no clear D gene. V was cut by 0 bases and J by 0 bases, with 10 bases left in between. CDR3 size: 16 residues. Germline lookup yields CDR1 SGHDT and CDR2 YYEEEE.

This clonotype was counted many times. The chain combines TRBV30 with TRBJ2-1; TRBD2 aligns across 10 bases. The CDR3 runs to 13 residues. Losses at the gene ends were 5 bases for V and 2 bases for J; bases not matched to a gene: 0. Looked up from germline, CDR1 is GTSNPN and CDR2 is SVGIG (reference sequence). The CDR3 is CAWGLAAYNEQFF. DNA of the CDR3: TGTGCCTGGGGACTAGCGGCCTACAATGAGCAGTTCTTC.

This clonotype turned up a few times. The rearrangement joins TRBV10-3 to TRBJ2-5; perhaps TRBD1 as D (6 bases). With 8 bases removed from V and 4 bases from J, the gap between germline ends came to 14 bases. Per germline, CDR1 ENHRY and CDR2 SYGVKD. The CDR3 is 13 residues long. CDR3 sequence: CAIGGRVGETQYF. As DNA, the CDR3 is TGTGCCATCGGGGGCAGGGTAGGAGAGACCCAGTACTTC.

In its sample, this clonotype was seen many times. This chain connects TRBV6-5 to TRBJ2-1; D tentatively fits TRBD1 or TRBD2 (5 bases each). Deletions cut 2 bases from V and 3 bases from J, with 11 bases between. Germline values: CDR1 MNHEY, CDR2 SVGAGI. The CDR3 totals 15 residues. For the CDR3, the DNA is TGTGCCAGCAGTTACAACGGGGACGTCTACAATGAGCAGTTCTTC. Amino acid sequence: CASSYNGDVYNEQFF.

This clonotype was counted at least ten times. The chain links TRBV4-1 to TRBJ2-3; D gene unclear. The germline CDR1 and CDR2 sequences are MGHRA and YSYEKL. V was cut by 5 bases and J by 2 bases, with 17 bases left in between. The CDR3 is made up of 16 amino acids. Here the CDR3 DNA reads TGCGCCAGCAGCTCAGGAATACACAGCGTCACAGATACGCAGTATTTT. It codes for CASSSGIHSVTDTQYF.

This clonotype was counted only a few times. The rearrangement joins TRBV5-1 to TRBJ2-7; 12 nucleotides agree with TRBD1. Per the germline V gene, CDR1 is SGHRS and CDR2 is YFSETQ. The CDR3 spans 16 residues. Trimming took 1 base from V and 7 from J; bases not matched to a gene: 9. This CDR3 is CASSLWSGQGAEEQYF. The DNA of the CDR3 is TGCGCCAGCAGCTTGTGGTCGGGACAGGGGGCGGAGGAGCAGTACTTC.

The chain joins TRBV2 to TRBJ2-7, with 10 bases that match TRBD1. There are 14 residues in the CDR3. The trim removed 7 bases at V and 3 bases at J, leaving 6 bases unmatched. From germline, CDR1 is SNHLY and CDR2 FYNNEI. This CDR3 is CASTLRDRGYEQYF. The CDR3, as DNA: TGTGCCAGCACCCTCCGGGACAGGGGCTACGAGCAGTACTTC.

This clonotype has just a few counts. CDR3 nucleotide sequence: TGCGCCAGCAGCTTGGTTAGCGGGGTGTCGGCTGGGGCCAACGTCCTGACTTTC. Residues: CASSLVSGVSAGANVLTF. The rearrangement joins TRBV5-1 to TRBJ2-6, with 8 positions matching TRBD2. After removal of 0 bases from V and 2 bases from J, the junction contained 7 bases not matched to a gene. The CDR3 is 18 amino acids. Germline V gene sequence: CDR1 SGHRS, CDR2 YFSETQ. Supplemented by reference TRBV5-1 and TRBJ2-6, the full variable domain reads KAGVTQTPRYLIKTRGQQVTLSCSPISGHRSVSWYQQTPGQGLQFLFEYFSETQRNKGNFPGRFSGRQFSNSRSEMNVSTLELGDSALYLCASSLVSGVSAGANVLTFGAGSRLTVL.

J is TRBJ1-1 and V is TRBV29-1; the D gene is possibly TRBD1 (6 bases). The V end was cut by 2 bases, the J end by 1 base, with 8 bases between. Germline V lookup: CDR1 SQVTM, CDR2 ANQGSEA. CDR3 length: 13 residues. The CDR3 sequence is CSVEQTGNTEAFF. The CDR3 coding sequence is TGCAGCGTTGAACAGACAGGGAACACTGAAGCTTTCTTT.

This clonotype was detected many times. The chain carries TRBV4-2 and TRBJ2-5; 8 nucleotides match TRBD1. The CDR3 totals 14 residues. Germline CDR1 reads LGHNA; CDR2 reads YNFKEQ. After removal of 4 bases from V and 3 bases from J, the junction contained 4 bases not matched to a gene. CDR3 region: CASSRAGQEETQYF. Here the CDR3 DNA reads TGTGCCAGCAGCCGGGCGGGACAGGAAGAGACCCAGTACTTC.

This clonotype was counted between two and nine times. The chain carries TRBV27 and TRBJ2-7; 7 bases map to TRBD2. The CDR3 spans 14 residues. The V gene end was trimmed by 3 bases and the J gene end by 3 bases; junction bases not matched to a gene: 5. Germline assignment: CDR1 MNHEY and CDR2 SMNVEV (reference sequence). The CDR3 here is CASSLGGKGYEQYF. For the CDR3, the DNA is TGTGCCAGCAGTTTGGGGGGGAAAGGCTACGAGCAGTACTTC.

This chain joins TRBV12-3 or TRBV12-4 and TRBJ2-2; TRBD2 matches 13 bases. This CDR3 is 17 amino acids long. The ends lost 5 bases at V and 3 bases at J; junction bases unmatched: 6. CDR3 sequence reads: CASSPGTSGVYTGELFF. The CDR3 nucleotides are TGTGCCAGCAGTCCAGGGACTAGCGGGGTATACACCGGGGAGCTGTTTTTT.

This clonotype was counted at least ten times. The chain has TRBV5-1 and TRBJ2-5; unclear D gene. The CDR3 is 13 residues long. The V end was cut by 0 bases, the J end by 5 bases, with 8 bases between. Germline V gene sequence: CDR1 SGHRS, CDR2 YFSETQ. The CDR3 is CASSLEHLETQYF. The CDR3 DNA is TGCGCCAGCAGCTTGGAACATCTCGAGACCCAGTACTTC.

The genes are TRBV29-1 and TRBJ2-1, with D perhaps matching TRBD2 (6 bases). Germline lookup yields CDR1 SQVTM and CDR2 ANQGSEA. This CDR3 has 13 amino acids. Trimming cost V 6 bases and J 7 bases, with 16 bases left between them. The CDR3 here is CSVGEAVLNEQFF. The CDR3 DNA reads TGCAGCGTGGGGGAGGCCGTTTTAAATGAGCAGTTCTTC.